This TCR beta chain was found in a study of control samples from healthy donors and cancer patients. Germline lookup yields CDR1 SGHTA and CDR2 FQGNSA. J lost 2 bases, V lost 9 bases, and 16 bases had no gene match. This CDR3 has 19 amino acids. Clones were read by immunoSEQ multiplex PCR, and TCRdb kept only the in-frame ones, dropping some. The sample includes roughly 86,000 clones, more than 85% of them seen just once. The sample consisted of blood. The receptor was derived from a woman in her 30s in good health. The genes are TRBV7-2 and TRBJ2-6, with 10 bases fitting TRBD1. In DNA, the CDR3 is TGTGCCAGATCCGGGGTGGGGGACAGGGGTGAACCTGGGGCCAACGTCCTGACTTTC. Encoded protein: CARSGVGDRGEPGANVLTF.